Below, 26 T cell receptor beta chains from the same sample are listed, as sequenced in a study of metastatic and nonmetastatic thyroid tumors. TCRdb reassembled clones from the PCR reads with MiXCR. The sample consists of 9,000 to 10,000 clones, over 9.5% of them appearing once. Patients were all untreated before their thyroid surgery. Source material: tumor tissue. These receptors came from a female donor with papillary thyroid cancer or a benign thyroid nodule (not recorded which). Some clones in this sample may be carry-over from other donors' samples.

This clone was recorded many times. The chain couples TRBV7-3 to TRBJ2-2; D remains ambiguous. V dropped 2 bases and J dropped 5 bases, with 6 bases sitting between them. This CDR3 has 13 residues. CDR1 is SGHTA and CDR2 is FQGTGA in the germline V gene. CDR3 DNA sequence: TGTGCCAGCAGCTTAGAAGGGACCGGGGAGCTGTTTTTT. Amino acid sequence: CASSLEGTGELFF.

This clone was counted at least ten times. The chain employs TRBV10-3 and TRBJ1-4, with D tentatively TRBD1 (6 bases). Per the germline V gene, CDR1 is ENHRY and CDR2 is SYGVKD. V lost 4 bases to trimming and J lost 0 bases, with 6 bases between them. This CDR3 region has 14 residues. CDR3 nucleotide sequence: TGTGCCATCAGTGGGACAGCAACTAATGAAAAACTGTTTTTT. It translates to CAISGTATNEKLFF.

Of note for this clone: One end of the junction does not line up with germline, which may come from a read error. This chain connects TRBV19 to TRBJ2-2, with D tentatively TRBD2 (5 bases). The CDR3 extends over 20 amino acids. The germline CDR1 and CDR2 sequences are LNHDA and SQIVND (reference sequence). The CDR3 reads CAGSILPSYTSLGNTGELFF. In DNA form, the CDR3 reads TGTGCCGGTAGTATATTACCCAGCTACACTAGTTTAGGGAACACCGGGGAGCTGTTTTTT.

This rearrangement joins TRBV20-1 to TRBJ1-2; D is unresolved. Germline V gene lookup returns CDR1 DFQATT and CDR2 SNEGSKA (reference sequence). The CDR3 covers 15 residues. V dropped 6 bases and J dropped 4 bases, with 21 bases sitting between them. The CDR3 region has the DNA TGCAGTGCCACCACCGGGATGATAAATTCCTATGGCTACACCTTC. Translating gives CSATTGMINSYGYTF.

This clone is termed medium-sized (0.01 to 0.1%). The CDR3 DNA reads as TGTGCCAGCAATAGCTTCACAAGCTACGAGCAGTACTTC. It specifies CASNSFTSYEQYF. The chain combines TRBV28 with TRBJ2-7; the D is unclear. Germline CDR1 MDHEN, CDR2 SYDVKM. The germline V and J ends were trimmed by 7 bases and 3 bases, with 13 bases remaining between them. This CDR3 has 13 amino acids. The full variable domain, in which reference TRBV28 and TRBJ2-7 provide the parts outside the CDR3, is DVKVTQSSRYLVKRTGEKVFLECVQDMDHENMFWYRQDPGLGLRLIYFSYDVKMKEKGDIPEGYSVSREKKERFSLILESASTNQTSMYLCASNSFTSYEQYFGPGTRLTVT.

The rearrangement joins TRBV27 to TRBJ1-2; D is perhaps TRBD1 (5 bases). Trimming stripped 2 bases from V and 8 bases from J, with 21 bases between. Germline V lookup: CDR1 MNHEY, CDR2 SMNVEV (reference sequence). The CDR3 runs 16 residues. The CDR3: CASSLTPQESLSGYTF. In DNA form, the CDR3 reads TGTGCCAGCAGTTTAACACCACAGGAGAGTCTATCGGGCTACACCTTC.

This clone was counted at least ten times. The DNA for the CDR3 is TGTGCCAGCAGCCAACGGACAGGTAGAACCGGGGAGCTGTTTTTT. Its protein is CASSQRTGRTGELFF. J is TRBJ2-2 and V is TRBV3-1, with TRBD1 identical over 7 bases. This CDR3 is 15 amino acids long. The J segment lost 5 bases and the V segment lost 2 bases, leaving 5 bases of the junction unmatched. The germline V gene encodes CDR1 LGHDT and CDR2 YNNKEL (reference sequence).

V gene TRBV10-3 combines with J gene TRBJ1-2, with D perhaps TRBD1 (5 bases). Trimming pared 5 bases from V and 3 bases from J, leaving 13 bases between. This CDR3 contains 14 residues. CDR1 ENHRY and CDR2 SYGVKD come from the germline V gene. CDR3 amino acids: CAISSGTGYYGYTF. The CDR3 DNA sequence: TGTGCCATCAGTTCCGGGACTGGGTACTATGGCTACACCTTC.

This clone was seen ten or more times. The CDR3 spells CASSLVGKGGNTGANVLTF. The DNA for the CDR3 is TGTGCCAGCAGCTTAGTAGGGAAAGGGGGCAACACTGGGGCCAACGTCCTGACTTTC. V gene TRBV7-9 combines with J gene TRBJ2-6, with TRBD1 matching 7 bases. CDR3 length: 19 amino acids. CDR1 is SEHNR and CDR2 is FQNEAQ in the germline V gene (reference sequence). V lost 1 base, J lost 2 bases, and 11 bases stayed unmatched.

In its sample, this clone was seen many times. V gene TRBV9 combines with J gene TRBJ2-2, with D perhaps matching TRBD2 (6 bases). The CDR3 runs 15 residues. Germline V lookup: CDR1 SGDLS, CDR2 YYNGEE. V shed 2 bases and J shed 5 bases, with 13 bases lying between them. The CDR3 reads CASSVDPRGTGELFF. DNA of the CDR3: TGTGCCAGCAGCGTGGATCCCCGGGGGACCGGGGAGCTGTTTTTT. Combining the CDR3 with reference TRBV9 and TRBJ2-2 gives the whole variable domain DSGVTQTPKHLITATGQRVTLRCSPRSGDLSVYWYQQSLDQGLQFLIQYYNGEERAKGNILERFSAQQFPDLHSELNLSSLELGDSALYFCASSVDPRGTGELFFGEGSRLTVL.

This clone is judged medium-sized (0.01 to 0.1%). The rearrangement uses TRBV27 and TRBJ2-1; perhaps TRBD2 as D (6 bases). This CDR3 is 15 amino acids long. Germline assignment: CDR1 MNHEY and CDR2 SMNVEV (reference sequence). The V end lost 3 bases, the J end lost 8 bases, and 17 bases lay between the germline ends. The CDR3 sequence: CASSLEGLGVDEQFF. CDR3 nucleotides: TGTGCCAGCAGTTTGGAGGGCCTAGGTGTCGATGAGCAGTTCTTC.

This clone was seen at least ten times. CDR3 sequence (DNA): TGTGCCAGCAGCTTTGTCCGGGGTAGCGGGGGGCAGGAGACCCAGTACTTC. It yields the protein CASSFVRGSGGQETQYF. This chain connects TRBV11-2 to TRBJ2-5; TRBD2 matches 10 bases. CDR1 and CDR2 from the germline V gene are SGHAT and FQNNGV. Germline trimming cut 3 bases from V and 5 bases from J; bases unmatched to any gene: 12. This CDR3 region has 17 residues.

In this sample, this clone turned up many times. The chain combines TRBV10-3 with TRBJ1-3; 10 nucleotides agree with TRBD1. This CDR3 comprises 18 residues. Trimming cost V 3 bases and J 1 base; bases outside gene matches: 9. In germline, CDR1 is ENHRY, CDR2 SYGVKD. CDR3 protein: CAISDIGGTGVSGNTIYF. CDR3 in DNA: TGTGCCATCAGTGACATTGGGGGGACAGGGGTTTCTGGAAACACCATATATTTT.

In this sample, this clone turned up many times. A much larger clonotype is one base distant, so this may be a read error. The chain employs TRBV27 and TRBJ1-1, with 8 bases lining up with TRBD1. The CDR3 contains 14 residues. V trimming: 5 bases; J trimming: 5 bases; junction bases outside the gene matches: 7. Germline values: CDR1 MNHEY, CDR2 SMNVEV (reference sequence). DNA for the CDR3: TGTGCCAGCAGTCCTCGGACAGGGTCGACTGAAGCTTTCTTT. Translated: CASSPRTGSTEAFF.

This clone was picked up many times. This sequence joins TRBV11-2 and TRBJ2-1, with 7 positions matching TRBD1. The germline V gene has CDR1 SGHAT and CDR2 FQNNGV. This CDR3 has 11 residues. The J segment lost 14 bases and the V segment lost 4 bases, leaving 5 bases of the junction unmatched. In DNA form, the CDR3 reads TGTGCCAGCAGCTATGACAGGGTTGAGTTCTTC. Protein product: CASSYDRVEFF. The full variable domain, its missing parts supplied by reference TRBV11-2 and TRBJ2-1, is EAGVAQSPRYKIIEKRQSVAFWCNPISGHATLYWYQQILGQGPKLLIQFQNNGVVDDSQLPKDRFSAERLKGVDSTLKIQPAKLEDSAVYLCASSYDRVEFFGPGTRLTVL.

This clone appeared many times. J is TRBJ2-2 and V is TRBV9; either TRBD1 or TRBD2 may fit D (7 bases each). The CDR3 runs to 17 residues. The germline V gene has CDR1 SGDLS and CDR2 YYNGEE. Trimming removed 1 base at V and 3 bases at J, with 16 bases between. CDR3 DNA: TGTGCCAGCAGCGTAAGGGAGGGGGCAGAGTACACCGGGGAGCTGTTTTTT. It codes for CASSVREGAEYTGELFF.

This clone came up a few times. The J gene is TRBJ1-5, the V gene TRBV2; possible D gene TRBD1, 6 bases. Trimming pared 6 bases from V and 6 bases from J, leaving 9 bases between. Germline V gene sequence: CDR1 SNHLY, CDR2 FYNNEI. The CDR3 sequence is 12 residues long. CDR3 residues: CASREDSQPQHF. The CDR3 coding sequence is TGTGCCAGCAGGGAGGACAGTCAGCCCCAGCATTTT.

In this sample, this clone turned up many times. A much larger clone differs by one base, so this may be a read error. V usage is TRBV2 and J usage is TRBJ2-1; D tentatively fits TRBD1 or TRBD2 (5 bases each). In germline, CDR1 is SNHLY, CDR2 FYNNEI. V was clipped by 7 bases and J by 9 bases, with 10 bases between them. The CDR3 is 11 amino acids. The CDR3 is CASTVGTEQFF. The CDR3 region has the DNA TGTGCCAGCACGGTGGGGACTGAGCAGTTCTTC.

In its sample, this clone ranks as medium-sized. The rearrangement uses TRBV28 and TRBJ2-1, with D uncertain. V gave up 2 bases and J gave up 8 bases, with 4 bases separating them. The CDR3 extends over 11 amino acids. Germline assignment: CDR1 MDHEN and CDR2 SYDVKM. DNA of the CDR3: TGTGCCAGCAGTTTAGAATATGAGCAGTTCTTC. This translates into CASSLEYEQFF.

This clone is deemed medium-sized. The J gene is TRBJ1-5, the V gene TRBV6-1; TRBD1 matches at 7 bases. Trimming at V came to 4 bases and at J to 7 bases, leaving 7 bases not matched to a gene. CDR1 and CDR2 from the germline V gene are MNHNS and SASEGT. The CDR3 spans 14 residues. The CDR3 loop is CASSVGGGGQPQHF. DNA for the CDR3: TGTGCCAGCAGTGTCGGAGGGGGCGGACAGCCCCAGCATTTT.

The table lists this clone with a few counts. This sequence joins TRBV27 and TRBJ1-2; the D is unclear. Germline-derived CDR1 and CDR2 are MNHEY and SMNVEV (reference sequence). Trimming took off 6 bases at V and 4 bases at J, with 15 bases between the two ends. The CDR3 length is 14 residues. The CDR3: CASSYRYGVYGYTF. The CDR3 DNA follows: TGTGCCAGCAGCTACCGGTACGGAGTCTATGGCTACACCTTC.

In this sample, this clone turned up many times. The chain combines TRBV9 with TRBJ1-1, with 8 bases fitting TRBD1. Trimming cost V 2 bases and J 5 bases; bases outside gene matches: 8. Germline lookup yields CDR1 SGDLS and CDR2 YYNGEE. CDR3 length: 15 amino acids. The CDR3 DNA reads TGTGCCAGCAGCGTCCTTCAGGGGGCGCAAACTGAAGCTTTCTTT. Its translation is CASSVLQGAQTEAFF.

This clone was counted many times. The J gene is TRBJ1-5, the V gene TRBV30; 9 nucleotides align to TRBD1. Losses at the gene ends were 2 bases for V and 11 bases for J; bases not matched to a gene: 10. This CDR3 region has 14 residues. In germline, CDR1 is GTSNPN, CDR2 SVGIG (reference sequence). CDR3 region: CAWSTGTGTWAQHF. Written as DNA, the CDR3 is TGTGCCTGGAGTACAGGGACAGGGACTTGGGCCCAGCATTTT.

This clone was picked up a small number of times. V and J are TRBV6-4 and TRBJ1-2; D uncertain. Per germline, CDR1 MRHNA and CDR2 SNTAGT. The CDR3 is 8 residues long. This chain's CDR3 is CANYGYTF. CDR3 DNA sequence: TGTGCTAACTATGGCTACACCTTC.

This clone appeared many times. A read error may produce the germline difference seen at one junction end. Other DNA variants within this sample encode the same CDR3. In DNA, the CDR3 is TGTGCCAGCGGTTCAGGTTGGGTGAACAATGAGCAGTTCTTT. Translated: CASGSGWVNNEQFF. The chain couples TRBV7-8 to TRBJ2-1; D remains ambiguous. The length of the CDR3 is 14 residues. Looked up from germline, CDR1 is SGHVS and CDR2 is FQNEAQ.

This clone is labeled as medium-sized. The gene calls are TRBV10-3 and TRBJ2-2, with D possibly being TRBD1 (6 bases). Trimming removed 9 bases from V and 3 bases from J, with 11 bases in between. CDR3 length equals 13 residues. The V gene's germline CDR1 is ENHRY and CDR2 SYGVKD. CDR3 DNA sequence: TGTGCCATTCGACAGGCCGACACCGGGGAGCTGTTTTTT. Translation gives CAIRQADTGELFF.